This T cell receptor beta chain was sequenced for a study of T-cell memory formation after mild COVID-19. Study context: TCR clusters largely stayed donor specific.

As to this clonotype: The antigen remains unidentified.

The CDR3 runs to 16 residues. Trimming pared 1 base from V and 7 bases from J, leaving 14 bases between. Per the germline V gene, CDR1 is SGHTA and CDR2 is FQGNSA. Constant-segment-primed 5'RACE gave TCR alpha and TCR beta cDNA libraries with sample barcodes and UMIs. One entry per CDR3 protein results from TCRdb running MiXCR on the 5' RACE reads. Of roughly 250,000 distinct CDR3 sequences listed, over 15% are singletons. Study results and caveats: Nothing confirmed that second-wave clones peaking on day 37 were specific for SARS-CoV-2.

Specimen: PBMCs or a T cell subset sorted from them (not recorded which). This receptor was taken from a young man who had mild COVID-19 (a few samples of this study predate the infection). Cell type and time point are not known. The chain employs TRBV7-2 and TRBJ1-6, with D possibly being TRBD1 (5 bases). CDR3 in DNA: TGTGCCAGCAGCTTAGTGGGCAGGGCGAAGAATTCACCCCTCCACTTT. It encodes CASSLVGRAKNSPLHF. The full variable domain, completed using reference TRBV7-2 and TRBJ1-6, is GAGVSQSPSNKVTEKGKDVELRCDPISGHTALYWYRQSLGQGLEFLIYFQGNSAPDKSGLPSDRFSAERTGGSVSTLTIQRTQQEDSAVYLCASSLVGRAKNSPLHFGNGTRLTVT.